These T cell receptor beta chains were read from a single sample in a study of blood T cell repertoires in COVID-19. Method: immunoSEQ multiplex PCR; TCRdb's copy keeps in-frame clones and lacks some. Among about 42,000 clones, approximately 91% were seen once, and the ten largest hold more than 2%. Input material: peripheral blood. All receptors derive from a human donor in a cohort sampled during active COVID-19. The CDR3 runs from the conserved cysteine through the conserved F or W. A D gene is named only where the DNA matches it firmly. Only some rows state a clone size, as once, few, many or a class for expanded clones.

CDR3nt	CDR3aa	j_gene	len	v_gene	d_gene	abundance
TGTGCCAGCGGTGGCCCACCCGAGCAGTTCTTC	CASGGPPEQFF	TRBJ2-1	11	TRBV12-3/TRBV12-4	.	.
TGCGCCAGCAGCTTGGCCGGTCGCGGAAACACCATATATTTT	CASSLAGRGNTIYF	TRBJ1-3	14	TRBV5-1	.	.
TGTGCCAGCCGACAGTTGAACACTGAAGCTTTCTTT	CASRQLNTEAFF	TRBJ1-1	12	TRBV7-8	.	.
TGTGCCATCAGCGCACCAGGGTTTTCCGGGGAGCTGTTTTTT	CAISAPGFSGELFF	TRBJ2-2	14	TRBV10-3	.	.
TGCAGTGCACAACGCTACAATGAGCAGTTCTTC	CSAQRYNEQFF	TRBJ2-1	11	TRBV20-1	.	once
TGTGCCAGCAGCTCCGGGACTAGCGGGGGGGGACTCCAAGAGACCCAGTACTTC	CASSSGTSGGGLQETQYF	TRBJ2-5	18	TRBV11-2	TRBD2	.
TGCAGCGTCCTAACGGCCAGGTCCGCTAATGAAAAACTGTTTTTT	CSVLTARSANEKLFF	TRBJ1-4	15	TRBV29-1	.	once
TGCGCCAGCAGCCAAAACTTGGGACAGAACACTGAAGCTTTCTTT	CASSQNLGQNTEAFF	TRBJ1-1	15	TRBV4-1	.	.
TGTGCCAGCAGCTTAGTGGGGGGGACTAGCGGGGCCTCCTACGAGCAGTACTTC	CASSLVGGTSGASYEQYF	TRBJ2-7	18	TRBV7-2	TRBD2	.
TGTGCCAGCAGAGGGGGGGGAGGCACCATATATTTT	CASRGGGGTIYF	TRBJ1-3	12	TRBV27	.	.
TGTGCCAGCAGTTACGCGCTGACAGGGTCGGTGGGCGAGCAGTACTTC	CASSYALTGSVGEQYF	TRBJ2-7	16	TRBV6-5	TRBD1	once
TGTGCCAGCAGCTCCCCCGGACACTCCACTGAAGCTTTCTTT	CASSSPGHSTEAFF	TRBJ1-1	14	TRBV7-9	.	.
TGTGCCAGCTCACCTGGAGCGGAAAACTACAATGAGCAGTTCTTC	CASSPGAENYNEQFF	TRBJ2-1	15	TRBV18	.	.
TGTGCCAGCAGCTCTCAAGATAAGCCAGGAGAAAAACTGTTTTTT	CASSSQDKPGEKLFF	TRBJ1-4	15	TRBV3-1/TRBV3-2	.	.
TGTGCCAGCAGTCGAGCGGGAGTCGCAACTAATGAAAAACTGTTTTTT	CASSRAGVATNEKLFF	TRBJ1-4	16	TRBV6-6	.	.
TGTGCCAGCAGTCGGTTCACAGATACGCAGTATTTT	CASSRFTDTQYF	TRBJ2-3	12	TRBV28	.	.
TGTGCCAGCAGCTCCCGGGGGCGGGGGAAACGGGATACGCAGTATTTT	CASSSRGRGKRDTQYF	TRBJ2-3	16	TRBV7-3	.	.
TGTGCCAGCAGTGAAGAGGGGAGCGGGCTCTCGGCGCAGTACTTC	CASSEEGSGLSAQYF	TRBJ2-7	15	TRBV6-1	.	.
TGTGCCAGTATGGGACAGGGACTGAACACTGAAGCTTTCTTT	CASMGQGLNTEAFF	TRBJ1-1	14	TRBV19	TRBD1	.
TGTGCCTGGAGCAGGGGGACATCCTACAATGAGCAGTTCTTC	CAWSRGTSYNEQFF	TRBJ2-1	14	TRBV30	TRBD1	.
TGTGCCAGCACTATCTCTCAGGGGAATGGAAACACCATATATTTT	CASTISQGNGNTIYF	TRBJ1-3	15	TRBV18	.	once
TGTGCCAGCAGTTTCTCAGGGGCCCTCTACGAGCAGTACTTC	CASSFSGALYEQYF	TRBJ2-7	14	TRBV27	.	.
TGTGCCAGTAAACAACAGTCTAACTATGGCTACACCTTC	CASKQQSNYGYTF	TRBJ1-2	13	TRBV19	.	once
TGTGCCAGCAGCTTACTCTTCGCGGGGGGCCCCTACAATGAGCAGTTCTTC	CASSLLFAGGPYNEQFF	TRBJ2-1	17	TRBV7-9	TRBD2	.
TGTGCCAGCAGCTCCGAGCGCCTTTATGGCTACACCTTC	CASSSERLYGYTF	TRBJ1-2	13	TRBV5-5	.	.
TGTGCCAGCAGCTTAACTAGCGGGGGGGCGTTGAATGAGCAGTTCTTC	CASSLTSGGALNEQFF	TRBJ2-1	16	TRBV7-3	TRBD2	.
TGCAGTGCTAGTGGGCGCCTAGCGGTAACTGGGGCCAACGTCCTGACTTTC	CSASGRLAVTGANVLTF	TRBJ2-6	17	TRBV20-1	TRBD2	.
TGTGCCAGCATGGATTGGGACAGGGTCTCTGGAAACACCATATATTTT	CASMDWDRVSGNTIYF	TRBJ1-3	16	TRBV27	TRBD1	.
TGTGCCATCAGTGAGTCAGACGGCGGGGGGGCTGGAGAGACCCAGTACTTC	CAISESDGGGAGETQYF	TRBJ2-5	17	TRBV10-3	TRBD2	.
TGTGCCAGCAGCTTAAGAGCGGGGGGCTACAATGAGCAGTTCTTC	CASSLRAGGYNEQFF	TRBJ2-1	15	TRBV11-2	TRBD2	.
TGTGCCAGCAGTTCGGTCGCAACTAATGAAAAACTGTTTTTT	CASSSVATNEKLFF	TRBJ1-4	14	TRBV6-5	.	.
TGTGCCAGCAGCTTAGGTAGCGGCACCGGGGAGCTGTTTTTT	CASSLGSGTGELFF	TRBJ2-2	14	TRBV7-3	.	.
TGTGCCAGCTCGGGCGACAGGTCCTATGGCTACACCTTC	CASSGDRSYGYTF	TRBJ1-2	13	TRBV18	.	few
TGTGCCAGCAGAGCCTCGGGGAGGGCCTACGAGCAGTACTTC	CASRASGRAYEQYF	TRBJ2-7	14	TRBV16	TRBD2	.
TGTGCCAGCAGCTCAGGGGGGCGGAGGGGATATGGCTACACCTTC	CASSSGGRRGYGYTF	TRBJ1-2	15	TRBV7-2	TRBD1	.
TGTGCCAGCAGCCAAGCTCAAACAGGGGGAAACACCATATATTTT	CASSQAQTGGNTIYF	TRBJ1-3	15	TRBV3-1/TRBV3-2	.	.
TGTGCCAGCAGCTTAGACAGGGGGATCAACGAGCAGTACTTC	CASSLDRGINEQYF	TRBJ2-7	14	TRBV11-2	TRBD1	.
TGTGCCAGCAGACGTACCGGGACAGGGAAAGAGACCCAGTACTTC	CASRRTGTGKETQYF	TRBJ2-5	15	TRBV5-4	TRBD1	.
TGTGCCAGTAGTCTCGCCAGGGGCTACACCTTC	CASSLARGYTF	TRBJ1-2	11	TRBV19	.	.
TGTGCCTGGAGTTGGAGTGGAACTGAAGCTTTCTTT	CAWSWSGTEAFF	TRBJ1-1	12	TRBV30	.	.
TGTGCCAGCAGCTTAGACAGGGGGCACACCGGGGAGCTGTTTTTT	CASSLDRGHTGELFF	TRBJ2-2	15	TRBV7-9	TRBD1	.
TGTGCCAGCAGCTTACTCCCCGGTGAAAAACTGTTTTTT	CASSLLPGEKLFF	TRBJ1-4	13	TRBV5-4	.	.